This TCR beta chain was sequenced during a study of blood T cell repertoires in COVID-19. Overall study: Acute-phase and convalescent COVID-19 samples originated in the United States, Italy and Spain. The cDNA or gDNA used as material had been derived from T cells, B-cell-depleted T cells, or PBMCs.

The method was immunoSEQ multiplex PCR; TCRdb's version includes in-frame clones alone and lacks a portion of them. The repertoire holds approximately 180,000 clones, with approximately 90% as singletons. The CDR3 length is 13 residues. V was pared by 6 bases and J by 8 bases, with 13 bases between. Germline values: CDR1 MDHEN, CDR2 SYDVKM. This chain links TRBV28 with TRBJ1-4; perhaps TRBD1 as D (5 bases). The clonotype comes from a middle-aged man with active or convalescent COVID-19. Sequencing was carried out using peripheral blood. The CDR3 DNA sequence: TGTGCCAGCAGGAGGCAGGGAAGGGAAAAACTGTTTTTT. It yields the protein CASRRQGREKLFF.